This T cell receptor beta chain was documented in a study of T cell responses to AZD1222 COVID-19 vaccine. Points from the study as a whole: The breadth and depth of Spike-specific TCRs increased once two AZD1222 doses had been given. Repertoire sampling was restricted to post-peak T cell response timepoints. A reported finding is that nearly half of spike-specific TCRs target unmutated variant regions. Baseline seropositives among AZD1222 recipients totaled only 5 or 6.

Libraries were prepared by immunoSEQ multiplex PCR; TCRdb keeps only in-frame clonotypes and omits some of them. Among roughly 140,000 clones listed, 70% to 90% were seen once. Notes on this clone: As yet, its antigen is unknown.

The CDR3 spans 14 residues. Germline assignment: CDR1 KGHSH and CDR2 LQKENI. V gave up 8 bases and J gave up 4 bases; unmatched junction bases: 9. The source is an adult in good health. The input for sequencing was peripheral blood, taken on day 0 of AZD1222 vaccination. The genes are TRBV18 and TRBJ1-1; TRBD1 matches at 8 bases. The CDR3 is CASRARGLGTEAFF. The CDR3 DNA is TGTGCCAGCCGTGCCAGGGGGCTGGGCACTGAAGCTTTCTTT. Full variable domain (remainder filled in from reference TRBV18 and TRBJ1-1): NAGVMQNPRHLVRRRGQEARLRCSPMKGHSHVYWYRQLPEEGLKFMVYLQKENIIDESGMPKERFSAEFPKEGPSILRIQQVVRGDSAAYFCASRARGLGTEAFFGQGTRLTVV.